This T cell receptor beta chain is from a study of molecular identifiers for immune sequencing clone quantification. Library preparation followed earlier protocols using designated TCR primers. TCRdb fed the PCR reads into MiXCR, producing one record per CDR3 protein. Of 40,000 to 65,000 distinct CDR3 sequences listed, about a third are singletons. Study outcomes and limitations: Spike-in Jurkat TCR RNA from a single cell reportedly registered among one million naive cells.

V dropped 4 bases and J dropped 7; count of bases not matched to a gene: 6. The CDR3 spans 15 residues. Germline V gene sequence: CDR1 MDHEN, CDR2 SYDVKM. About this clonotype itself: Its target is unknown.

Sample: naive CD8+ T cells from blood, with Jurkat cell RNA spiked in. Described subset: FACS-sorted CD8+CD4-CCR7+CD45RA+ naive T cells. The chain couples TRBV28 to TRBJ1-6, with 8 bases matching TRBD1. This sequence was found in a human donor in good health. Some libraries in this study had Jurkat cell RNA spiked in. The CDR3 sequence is CASSWAWDRNSPLHF. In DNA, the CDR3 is TGTGCCAGCAGTTGGGCCTGGGACAGGAATTCACCCCTCCACTTT.